This TCR beta chain was identified during a study of blood T cell repertoires in COVID-19 (dated by TCRdb to 2020 to 2021). For the study in its entirety: The collaborator samples originated in the United States, Italy and Spain and spanned the acute and convalescent phases of COVID-19. The prospective study material was composed of cDNA or gDNA derived from T cells, B-cell-depleted T cells, or PBMCs. The dataset comprised deeply sampled blood TCRbeta repertoires from subjects exposed to, actively infected with, or recovered from COVID-19. A freely available public database, intended as a resource for researchers studying the immune response to SARS-CoV-2, is where the repertoires were released. Samples came from the ongoing ImmuneRACE study (first 160 participants) plus 1,254 subjects from 6 global collaborators. Nearly every sample came with metadata listing a de-identified subject ID, COVID-19 status, age in years and sex. Where available, HLA class I and class II types were obtained from metadata supplied by the sample provider rather than from assay-based typing.

Here is what the overall study found, with its caveats: How much clinical and demographic metadata was included differed by source and by participant, and the metadata was provided uncurated.

The immunoSEQ Assay, a bias-controlled multiplex PCR, was used to amplify TCRbeta CDR3 regions from genomic DNA. Concerning the study's data processing: The number of nucleated cells in each sample was estimated by amplification of reference gene primers within the assay. To quantify the absolute abundance of each unique TCRbeta CDR3 rearrangement, sequence reads were collapsed and filtered. For each sample, productive Simpson clonality was calculated as the square root of Simpson's diversity index across productive rearrangements. The table was pulled from immuneACCESS by TCRdb, which kept in-frame rearrangements only. Such tables lose some clones; where checked, under half of the loss comes from unresolved V genes, and the rest has no known cause. V, J and clone size are those of that table, while D and trimming were read from the DNA. For this sample the table gives more than 95,000 clones, of which approximately 84% were detected only once. The ten largest clones capture approximately 7.6% of the sample.

The CDR1 and CDR2 encoded by the germline V gene are SNHLY and FYNNEI. Compared with germline, V lacks 7 bases and J lacks 6 bases; bases without a gene match: 6. The CDR3 contains 14 residues, cysteine and phenylalanine counted. Just the 42-base CDR3 DNA is kept, in frame starting at base 1. As regards this clone: The target of this receptor is not known. No much larger clone is present one base from it, and per-base qualities are unavailable.

Whole blood was collected in K2EDTA tubes by collaborating institutions according to the institutions' own protocols. For TCRbeta analysis, collaborator samples were shipped as frozen whole blood, as isolated PBMCs, or as DNA extracted from either sample type. The sequence links TRBV2 to TRBJ1-5; 10 of the junction bases match TRBD1. Sequenced sample: peripheral blood. This receptor was taken from a man in his 70s with active or convalescent COVID-19. DNA sequence: TGTGCCAGCACCCAGACAGGGGGCAGTCAGCCCCAGCATTTT. Translated, this is CASTQTGGSQPQHF.